These T cell receptor beta chains were read from a single sample in a study of identical twins' blood T cells. MiXCR, run by TCRdb on the 5' RACE reads, gives a single entry per CDR3 protein. The table shows a few hundred thousand distinct CDR3 sequences, with about 28% occurring only once. Sequencing used PBMCs. Receptors originate from a woman between 18 and 55 years old in good health. Both conserved end residues are part of each CDR3. The D gene is left open where the match is weak.

d_call: -; v_call: TRBV7-8; j_call: TRBJ1-2; cdr3_aa: CASSLAPVYGYTF
d_call: TRBD1; v_call: TRBV6-4; j_call: TRBJ1-1; cdr3_aa: CASRGTENTEAFF
d_call: -; v_call: TRBV7-8; j_call: TRBJ1-5; cdr3_aa: CASSLVGRSNQPQHF
d_call: -; v_call: TRBV29-1; j_call: TRBJ2-7; cdr3_aa: CSVGPGPTYEQYF
d_call: -; v_call: TRBV6-5; j_call: TRBJ2-1; cdr3_aa: CASRTGHRNEQFF
d_call: -; v_call: TRBV6-5; j_call: TRBJ1-2; cdr3_aa: CASSYSQSYGYTF
d_call: TRBD1; v_call: TRBV20-1; j_call: TRBJ1-1; cdr3_aa: CSARDYRGNTEAFF
d_call: -; v_call: TRBV20-1; j_call: TRBJ2-1; cdr3_aa: CSARPLRESYNEQFF
d_call: TRBD2; v_call: TRBV7-9; j_call: TRBJ2-1; cdr3_aa: CASSSPRLAGDHNEQFF
d_call: -; v_call: TRBV10-2; j_call: TRBJ1-1; cdr3_aa: CASRQGGRTEAFF
d_call: -; v_call: TRBV28; j_call: TRBJ2-3; cdr3_aa: CASSSRDTDTQYF
d_call: TRBD1; v_call: TRBV11-2; j_call: TRBJ1-2; cdr3_aa: CASSLTGQGYTF
d_call: -; v_call: TRBV6-5; j_call: TRBJ2-1; cdr3_aa: CASSYAFTNGQPEQFF